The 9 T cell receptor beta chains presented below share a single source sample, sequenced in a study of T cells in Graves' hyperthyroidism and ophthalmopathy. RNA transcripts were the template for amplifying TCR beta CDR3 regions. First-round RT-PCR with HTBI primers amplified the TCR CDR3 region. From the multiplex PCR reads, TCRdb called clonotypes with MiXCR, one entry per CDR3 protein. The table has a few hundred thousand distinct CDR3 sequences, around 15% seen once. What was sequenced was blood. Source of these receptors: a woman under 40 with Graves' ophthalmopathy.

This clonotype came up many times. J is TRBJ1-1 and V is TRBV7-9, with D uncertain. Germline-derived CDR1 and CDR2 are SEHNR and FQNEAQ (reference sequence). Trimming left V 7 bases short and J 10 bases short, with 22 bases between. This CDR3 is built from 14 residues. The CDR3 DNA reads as TGTGCCAGCACCGACAACGTTGGGTTCGAAGGAGCTTTCTTT. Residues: CASTDNVGFEGAFF.

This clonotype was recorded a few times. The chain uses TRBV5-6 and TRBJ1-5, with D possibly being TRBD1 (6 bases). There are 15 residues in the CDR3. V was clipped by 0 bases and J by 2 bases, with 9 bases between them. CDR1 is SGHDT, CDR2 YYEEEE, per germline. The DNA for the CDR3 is TGTGCCAGCAGCTTGGGCCCAGGGGGCAATCAGCCCCAGCATTTT. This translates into CASSLGPGGNQPQHF.

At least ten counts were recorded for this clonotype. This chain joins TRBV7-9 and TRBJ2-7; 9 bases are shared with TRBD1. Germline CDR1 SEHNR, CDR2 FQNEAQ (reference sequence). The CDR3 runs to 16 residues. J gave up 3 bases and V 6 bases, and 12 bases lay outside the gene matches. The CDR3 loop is CASSPQTGQGFYEQYF. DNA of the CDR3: TGTGCCAGCAGTCCTCAGACCGGACAGGGGTTCTACGAGCAGTACTTC.

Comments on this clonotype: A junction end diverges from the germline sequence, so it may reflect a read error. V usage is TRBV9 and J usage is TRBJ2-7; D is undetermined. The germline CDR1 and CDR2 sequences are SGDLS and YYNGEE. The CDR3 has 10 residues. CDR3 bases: TGTGCCAGCAGCTTGTACGAGAAGTACTTC. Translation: CASSLYEKYF.

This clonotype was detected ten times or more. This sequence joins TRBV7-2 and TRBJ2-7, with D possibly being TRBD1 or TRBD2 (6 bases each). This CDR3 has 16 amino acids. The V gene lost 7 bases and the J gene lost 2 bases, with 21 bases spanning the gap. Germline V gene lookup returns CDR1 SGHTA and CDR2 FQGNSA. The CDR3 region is CASTGSRDMEPYEQYF. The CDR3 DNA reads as TGTGCCAGCACCGGGAGCAGGGACATGGAGCCCTACGAGCAGTACTTC.

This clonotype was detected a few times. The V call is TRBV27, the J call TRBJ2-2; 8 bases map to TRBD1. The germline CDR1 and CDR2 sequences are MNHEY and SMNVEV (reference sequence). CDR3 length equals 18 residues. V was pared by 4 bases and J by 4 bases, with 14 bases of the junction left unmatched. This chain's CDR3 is CASSSDRTGWYPTGELFF. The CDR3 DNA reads TGTGCCAGCAGTTCCGACCGGACAGGGTGGTATCCCACCGGGGAGCTGTTTTTT.

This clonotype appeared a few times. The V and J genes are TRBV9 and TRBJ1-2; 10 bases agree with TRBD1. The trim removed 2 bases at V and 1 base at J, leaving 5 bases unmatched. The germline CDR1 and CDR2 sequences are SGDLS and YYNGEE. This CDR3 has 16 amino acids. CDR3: CASSVSGTGVNYGYTF. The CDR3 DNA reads TGTGCCAGCAGCGTCTCCGGGACAGGGGTTAACTATGGCTACACCTTC.

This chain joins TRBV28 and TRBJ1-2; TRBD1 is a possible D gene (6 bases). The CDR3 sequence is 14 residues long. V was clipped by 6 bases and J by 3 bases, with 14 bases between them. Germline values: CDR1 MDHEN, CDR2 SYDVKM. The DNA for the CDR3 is TGTGCCAGCAGCCGAGGGGGACGGCACTATGGCTACACCTTC. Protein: CASSRGGRHYGYTF.

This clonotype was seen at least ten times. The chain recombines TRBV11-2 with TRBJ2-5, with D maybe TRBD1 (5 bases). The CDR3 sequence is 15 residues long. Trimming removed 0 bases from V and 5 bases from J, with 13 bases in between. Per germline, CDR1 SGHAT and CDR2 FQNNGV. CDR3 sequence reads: CASSLEGRGWETQYF. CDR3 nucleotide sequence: TGTGCCAGCAGCTTAGAAGGAAGGGGTTGGGAGACCCAGTACTTC.